This TCR beta chain came from a study of blood T cell repertoires in COVID-19. Study information: Nucleic acid was either cDNA or gDNA, and it came from T cells, B-cell-depleted T cells, or PBMCs.

Seattle patients were enrolled during active infection and followed longitudinally. In the authors' workflow: Scientists estimated how many nucleated cells there were by amplifying reference gene primers. Profiled with immunoSEQ multiplex PCR; TCRdb holds only in-frame clones, not every one. V, J and clone size reflect that table, while D and trimming were determined from the DNA. The sample lists about 120,000 clones, roughly four fifths occurring once. The TCR sequence derives from a man under 40 with COVID-19, enrolled during active disease. Sequencing input: peripheral blood.

CDR3 sequence: CASSLVGSGAPEETQYF. For the CDR3, the DNA is TGTGCCAGCAGCTTAGTAGGGAGCGGGGCTCCTGAAGAGACCCAGTACTTC. This sequence joins TRBV7-6 and TRBJ2-5; 7 positions match TRBD2. The V gene's germline CDR1 is SGHVS and CDR2 FNYEAQ. The CDR3 has 17 residues. V gave up 1 base and J gave up 3 bases; unmatched junction bases: 11.